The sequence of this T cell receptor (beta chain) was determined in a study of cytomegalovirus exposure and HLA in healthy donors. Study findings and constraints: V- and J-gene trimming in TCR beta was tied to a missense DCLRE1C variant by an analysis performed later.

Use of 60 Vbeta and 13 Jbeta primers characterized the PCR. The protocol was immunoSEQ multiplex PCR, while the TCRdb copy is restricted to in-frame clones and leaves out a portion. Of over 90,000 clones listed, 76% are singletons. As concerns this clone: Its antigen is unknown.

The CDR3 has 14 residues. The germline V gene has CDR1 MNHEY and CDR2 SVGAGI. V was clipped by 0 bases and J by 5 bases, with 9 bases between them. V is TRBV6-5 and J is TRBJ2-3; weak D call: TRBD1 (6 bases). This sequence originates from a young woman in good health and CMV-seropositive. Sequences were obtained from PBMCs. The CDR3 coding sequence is TGTGCCAGCAGTTACTCTAGAGGGGGAGATACGCAGTATTTT. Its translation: CASSYSRGGDTQYF.